Listed here are 4 T cell receptor beta chains from one sample, sequenced in a study of CD8 T cells in Susac syndrome. A quantity of about 0.5 to 1 ug RNA underwent reverse transcription using random hexamers. TCRdb independently ran MiXCR on the immunoSEQ multiplex PCR reads; one entry per CDR3 protein. The sample holds fewer than 250,000 distinct CDR3 sequences; 92% are singletons and the top ten take less than 0.15%. The source material was CD8+ T cells from PBMCs. Source of these receptors: a human donor with multiple sclerosis.

The gene calls are TRBV4-3 and TRBJ2-7; D remains unclear. Germline CDR1 and CDR2: LGHNA and YSLEER. The CDR3 sequence is 15 residues long. V lost 0 bases and J lost 0, with 9 bases in between. CDR3 in DNA: TGCGCCAGCAGCCAAGATCCGGGTTCCTCCTACGAGCAGTACTTC. It yields the protein CASSQDPGSSYEQYF.

The genes are TRBV19 and TRBJ2-4; tentatively, D is TRBD2 (7 bases). In germline, CDR1 is LNHDA, CDR2 SQIVND (reference sequence). CDR3 size: 15 residues. The germline V and J ends were trimmed by 1 base and 5 bases, with 12 bases remaining between them. Here the CDR3 reads CASSIAGGGENIQYF. The CDR3 bases are TGTGCCAGTAGTATAGCGGGGGGCGGAGAAAACATTCAGTACTTC.

The chain uses TRBV5-1 and TRBJ1-1; 9 bases match TRBD1. The CDR3 length is 13 residues. Germline trimming cut 0 bases from V and 6 bases from J; bases unmatched to any gene: 0. The germline V gene encodes CDR1 SGHRS and CDR2 YFSETQ. This CDR3 is CASSLDRGPEAFF. The CDR3 bases are TGCGCCAGCAGCTTGGACAGGGGGCCTGAAGCTTTCTTT.

V and J are TRBV20-1 and TRBJ2-5, with D perhaps matching TRBD2 (5 bases). The CDR3 extends over 15 amino acids. Deletions cut 0 bases from V and 5 bases from J, with 16 bases between. In germline, CDR1 is DFQATT, CDR2 SNEGSKA (reference sequence). The CDR3 here is CSARDRDGLGETQYF. As DNA, the CDR3 is TGCAGTGCTAGAGATCGAGACGGACTCGGGGAGACCCAGTACTTC.